This entry features one T cell receptor (beta chain) sequence. Its antigen remains unidentified. Nothing much larger sits one base from this clone, and base qualities are not available. The record originates from a study of blood T cell repertoires in COVID-19 (dated by TCRdb to 2020 to 2022). Describing the broader study: The collaborator samples originated in the United States, Italy and Spain and spanned the acute and convalescent phases of COVID-19. The prospective study material was composed of cDNA or gDNA derived from T cells, B-cell-depleted T cells, or PBMCs. Deeply sampled blood TCRbeta repertoires from subjects exposed to, actively infected with, or recovered from COVID-19 were included in the dataset. The repertoires were released in a freely available public database intended as a resource for research on the immune response to SARS-CoV-2. Samples were obtained from the ongoing ImmuneRACE study (first 160 participants) and from 1,254 subjects provided by 6 global collaborators. The sample metadata nearly always contained a de-identified subject ID, COVID-19 status, age in years and sex. Where HLA class I and class II types were available, the types were taken from metadata supplied by the sample provider, not from assay-based typing.

Summary of the overall study and its limitations: Clinical and demographic metadata were provided uncurated, with the amount varying by source and participant.

The CDR3 sequence holds 17 residues, the cysteine and phenylalanine included. The kept DNA is CDR3 alone, 51 bases in frame from the first base. Per the germline V gene, ENHRY is the CDR1 and SYGVKD is the CDR2. Trimming removed 10 bases from V and 9 bases from J; the gene matches leave 26 bases unexplained. Whole blood was collected in K2EDTA tubes by collaborating institutions according to the institutions' own protocols. For TCRbeta analysis, collaborators shipped samples as frozen whole blood, isolated PBMCs, or DNA extracted from either of those sample types. TCRbeta CDR3 regions were amplified from genomic DNA by means of the immunoSEQ Assay, a bias-controlled multiplex PCR. Turning to the authors' computational methods: The number of nucleated cells in each sample was estimated by amplification of reference gene primers within the assay. To quantify the absolute abundance of each unique TCRbeta CDR3 rearrangement, sequence reads were collapsed and filtered. For each sample, productive Simpson clonality was calculated by taking the square root of Simpson's diversity index across productive rearrangements. As stored in TCRdb, this immuneACCESS dataset retains in-frame rearrangements with V and J assigned. A fraction of the clones does not appear; measured against another copy, unresolved V genes explain less than half of the discrepancy, and the remainder lacks a known reason. V, J and clone size reflect that table, while D and trimming were determined from the DNA. Within this sample are 95,000 to 150,000 clones, with roughly 75% of them counted one time only. The ten largest make up 16% of the sample.

Material: peripheral blood. The chain is made from TRBV10-3 and TRBJ2-5; 7 bases in the junction line up with TRBD2. This receptor was taken from a man aged 60 to 75 with active or convalescent COVID-19. CDR3 sequence: CATRDSPKGAGSGAQYF. The base sequence is TGTGCCACCAGGGACTCCCCAAAGGGAGCGGGGAGCGGGGCCCAGTACTTC.